These 18 T cell receptor beta chains were sequenced from one sample in a study of memory CD4+ T cells and cytomegalovirus serostatus. Single viable CD3+CD4+CD8-CD45RO+ cells were sorted as the memory CD4+ T cells. Assay used: immunoSEQ multiplex PCR; TCRdb lists only in-frame clones, some missing. The profile shows approximately 65,000 clones, around 77% of them singletons. Sequencing was performed on memory CD4+ T cells from blood. The receptors originated from an adult in good health and CMV-seronegative.

This rearrangement joins TRBV10-3 to TRBJ2-6, with TRBD1 matching over 11 bases. The CDR3 has 17 amino acids. V lost 2 bases to trimming and J lost 1 base; unmatched junction nucleotides: 1. CDR1 and CDR2 (germline): ENHRY, SYGVKD. CDR3 nucleotide sequence: TGTGCCATCAGTGAGGGGGACAGGGGGTCTGGGGCCAACGTCCTGACTTTC. Its protein product is CAISEGDRGSGANVLTF.

A word on this clone: Other DNA sequences from this sample encode an identical CDR3 as well. The chain links TRBV29-1 to TRBJ1-5; D is perhaps TRBD1 (5 bases). Deletions cut 4 bases from V and 4 bases from J, with 11 bases between. Germline V CDR1 and CDR2: SQVTM, ANQGSEA. The CDR3 extends over 13 amino acids. The CDR3 loop reads CSVATGPNQPQHF. The CDR3, as DNA: TGCAGCGTTGCCACAGGCCCAAATCAGCCCCAGCATTTT. Filled out from reference TRBV29-1 and TRBJ1-5, the complete variable domain reads SAVISQKPSRDICQRGTSLTIQCQVDSQVTMMFWYRQQPGQSLTLIATANQGSEATYESGFVIDKFPISRPNLTFSTLTVSNMSPEDSSIYLCSVATGPNQPQHFGDGTRLSIL.

The chain couples TRBV4-2 to TRBJ1-5; 8 bases are a match to TRBD1. Germline values: CDR1 LGHNA, CDR2 YNFKEQ. The CDR3 loop spans 17 amino acids. Trimming removed 1 base from V and 3 bases from J; junction bases left unmatched: 8. The CDR3: CASSQGAQGANNQPQHF. CDR3 in DNA: TGTGCCAGCAGCCAAGGCGCTCAGGGGGCTAACAATCAGCCCCAGCATTTT.

This chain joins TRBV11-2 and TRBJ1-1, with D hard to call. Germline V gene sequence: CDR1 SGHAT, CDR2 FQNNGV. The CDR3 loop spans 14 amino acids. The germline V and J ends were trimmed by 2 bases and 3 bases, with 10 bases remaining between them. CDR3 amino acids: CASSLNWWDTEAFF. The CDR3 region has the DNA TGTGCCAGCAGCTTAAATTGGTGGGACACTGAAGCTTTCTTT.

The chain links TRBV28 to TRBJ1-2; D gene uncertain. CDR1 MDHEN and CDR2 SYDVKM come from the germline V gene. CDR3 size: 12 residues. V lost 4 bases and J 5 bases, leaving 8 bases between the germline ends. The CDR3 region is CASSWVGYGYTF. As DNA, the CDR3 is TGTGCCAGCAGTTGGGTGGGTTATGGCTACACCTTC.

The J gene is TRBJ1-2, the V gene TRBV6-1, with a tentative D call TRBD1 (5 bases). The CDR3 totals 15 residues. Germline V gene data show CDR1 as MNHNS and CDR2 as SASEGT. The V and J ends lost 8 bases and 4 bases respectively, with 20 bases between them. In DNA form, the CDR3 reads TGTGCCAGCTACCCCGACAGCTTAAGGGCCTATGGCTACACCTTC. It specifies CASYPDSLRAYGYTF.

The chain has TRBV30 and TRBJ1-1; tentative D call: TRBD1 (5 bases). The V end lost 3 bases, the J end lost 8 bases, and 13 bases lay between the germline ends. Germline CDR1 and CDR2: GTSNPN and SVGIG (reference sequence). This CDR3 is 12 amino acids long. The CDR3 sequence is CAWRGGGGEAFF. Written as DNA, the CDR3 is TGTGCCTGGAGGGGGGGAGGTGGCGAAGCTTTCTTT. The whole variable domain, filled in from reference TRBV30 and TRBJ1-1, reads SQTIHQWPATLVQPVGSPLSLECTVEGTSNPNLYWYRQAAGRGLQLLFYSVGIGQISSEVPQNLSASRPQDRQFILSSKKLLLSDSGFYLCAWRGGGGEAFFGQGTRLTVV.

The V call is TRBV19, the J call TRBJ2-3, with D possibly matching TRBD1 (5 bases). Deletions cut 6 bases from V and 2 bases from J, with 12 bases between. Germline CDR1 reads LNHDA; CDR2 reads SQIVND (reference sequence). This CDR3 region has 14 residues. CDR3 sequence: CASRRWGNTDTQYF. The CDR3 nucleotides read TGTGCCAGTAGGAGATGGGGCAACACAGATACGCAGTATTTT.

This clone has a single count. The chain combines TRBV6-1 with TRBJ1-5, with 7 bases that match TRBD1. This CDR3 contains 15 residues. Losses at the gene ends were 5 bases for V and 3 bases for J; bases not matched to a gene: 7. CDR1 is MNHNS and CDR2 is SASEGT in the germline V gene. In nucleotides, the CDR3 is TGTGCCAGCAGTTGGGTGGGACAGAACAATCAGCCCCAGCATTTT. Amino acids: CASSWVGQNNQPQHF.

The CDR3 nucleotides are TGTGCCTGGAGTGTTTTACAGGGCCCGGAGACCCAGTACTTC. This encodes CAWSVLQGPETQYF. This chain uses TRBV30 with TRBJ2-5; possibly TRBD1 for D (6 bases). This CDR3 contains 14 residues. The V end lost 0 bases, the J end lost 5 bases, and 13 bases lay between the germline ends. Per the germline V gene, CDR1 is GTSNPN and CDR2 is SVGIG (reference sequence).

The J gene is TRBJ2-7, the V gene TRBV5-8; D remains ambiguous. Trimming shortened V by 4 bases and J by 2 bases, and 13 bases separated the two germline ends. This CDR3 has 14 amino acids. Looked up from germline, CDR1 is SGHTS and CDR2 is YDEGEE. The CDR3 spells CASSPTGPTYEQYF. The CDR3 DNA is TGTGCCAGCAGCCCCACCGGGCCGACCTACGAGCAGTACTTC.

This clone showed up just a few times. The chain has TRBV10-2 and TRBJ2-7, with 11 bases lining up with TRBD1. The CDR3 contains 16 residues. CDR1 is WSHSY and CDR2 is SAAADI in the germline V gene. V lost 3 bases to trimming and J lost 3 bases; unmatched junction nucleotides: 7. The CDR3 here is CASSDQGQGAGYEQYF. CDR3 coding DNA: TGCGCCAGCAGTGACCAAGGACAGGGGGCCGGCTACGAGCAGTACTTC.

This sequence joins TRBV2 and TRBJ1-1, with D unresolved. V dropped 7 bases and J dropped 2 bases, with 8 bases sitting between them. CDR3 size: 12 residues. Germline V lookup: CDR1 SNHLY, CDR2 FYNNEI. The CDR3 here is CASKGFNTEAFF. DNA for the CDR3: TGTGCCAGCAAGGGCTTCAACACTGAAGCTTTCTTT. The complete variable domain, with remaining parts taken from reference TRBV2 and TRBJ1-1, reads EPEVTQTPSHQVTQMGQEVILRCVPISNHLYFYWYRQILGQKVEFLVSFYNNEISEKSEIFDDQFSVERPDGSNFTLKIRSTKLEDSAMYFCASKGFNTEAFFGQGTRLTVV.

This sequence joins TRBV2 and TRBJ1-5; TRBD1 agrees at 7 bases. This CDR3 has 16 residues. The V gene's germline CDR1 is SNHLY and CDR2 FYNNEI. J lost 2 bases, V lost 4 bases, and 8 bases had no gene match. The CDR3 here is CASSGSYRGGNQPQHF. The CDR3 DNA sequence: TGTGCCAGCAGTGGATCCTACAGGGGTGGCAATCAGCCCCAGCATTTT.

The J gene is TRBJ1-5, the V gene TRBV5-1; D is unclear. This CDR3 is 15 amino acids long. Trimming shortened V by 4 bases and J by 1 base, and 12 bases separated the two germline ends. Germline CDR1 SGHRS, CDR2 YFSETQ. The CDR3 DNA reads TGCGCCAGCAGCCCTGAAGCGGGGAGCAATCAGCCCCAGCATTTT. Translating it yields CASSPEAGSNQPQHF.

This chain connects TRBV6-6 to TRBJ2-5, with D uncertain. V gave up 5 bases and J gave up 2 bases, with 12 bases separating them. This CDR3 contains 14 residues. The germline V gene has CDR1 MNHNY and CDR2 SVGAGI (reference sequence). This CDR3 is CASSPRSFQETQYF. CDR3 nucleotides: TGTGCCAGCAGTCCTCGATCCTTTCAAGAGACCCAGTACTTC.

The rearrangement joins TRBV5-1 to TRBJ2-2, with a weak D call TRBD1 (6 bases). The CDR3 totals 18 residues. Germline lookup yields CDR1 SGHRS and CDR2 YFSETQ. V was clipped by 0 bases and J by 0 bases, with 15 bases between them. CDR3 DNA: TGCGCCAGCAGCTTGGACTTCGACAGGCGCTCGAACACCGGGGAGCTGTTTTTT. Amino acids: CASSLDFDRRSNTGELFF. The full variable domain, its missing parts supplied by reference TRBV5-1 and TRBJ2-2, is KAGVTQTPRYLIKTRGQQVTLSCSPISGHRSVSWYQQTPGQGLQFLFEYFSETQRNKGNFPGRFSGRQFSNSRSEMNVSTLELGDSALYLCASSLDFDRRSNTGELFFGEGSRLTVL.

This clone has only one observation. This chain connects TRBV9 to TRBJ2-1; a weak D match, TRBD2 (5 bases). Trimming shortened V by 0 bases and J by 0 bases, and 7 bases separated the two germline ends. The CDR3 consists of 15 residues. In germline, CDR1 is SGDLS, CDR2 YYNGEE. CDR3 region: CASSVGGNSYNEQFF. The DNA of the CDR3 is TGTGCCAGCAGCGTAGGAGGGAACTCCTACAATGAGCAGTTCTTC.